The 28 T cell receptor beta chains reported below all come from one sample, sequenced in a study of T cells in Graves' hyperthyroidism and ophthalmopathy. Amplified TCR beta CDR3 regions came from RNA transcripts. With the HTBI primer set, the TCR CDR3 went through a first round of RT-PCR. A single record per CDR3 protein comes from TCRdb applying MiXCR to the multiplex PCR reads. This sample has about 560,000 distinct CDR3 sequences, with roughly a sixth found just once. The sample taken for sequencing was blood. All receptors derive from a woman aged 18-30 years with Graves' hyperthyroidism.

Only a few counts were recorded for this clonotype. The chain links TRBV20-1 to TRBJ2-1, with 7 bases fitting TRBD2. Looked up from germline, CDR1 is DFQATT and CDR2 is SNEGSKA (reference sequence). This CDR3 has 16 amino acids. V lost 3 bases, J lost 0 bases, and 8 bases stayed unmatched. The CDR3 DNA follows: TGCAGTGCTAGGACTACGCGGGGGAACTCCTACAATGAGCAGTTCTTC. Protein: CSARTTRGNSYNEQFF.

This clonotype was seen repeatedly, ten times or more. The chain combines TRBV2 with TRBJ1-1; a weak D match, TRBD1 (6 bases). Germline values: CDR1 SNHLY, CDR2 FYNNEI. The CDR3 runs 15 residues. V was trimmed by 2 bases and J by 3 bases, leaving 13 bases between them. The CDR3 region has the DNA TGTGCCAGCAGTGAATCGGGGGGGCTGTACACTGAAGCTTTCTTT. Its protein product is CASSESGGLYTEAFF.

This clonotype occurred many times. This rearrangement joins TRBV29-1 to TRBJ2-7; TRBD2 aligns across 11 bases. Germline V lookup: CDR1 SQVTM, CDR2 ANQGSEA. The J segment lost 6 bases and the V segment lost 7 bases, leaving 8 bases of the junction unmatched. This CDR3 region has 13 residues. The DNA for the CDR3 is TGCAGCGCTCCGTTAGGACTAGCGGGCGAGCAGTACTTC. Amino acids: CSAPLGLAGEQYF.

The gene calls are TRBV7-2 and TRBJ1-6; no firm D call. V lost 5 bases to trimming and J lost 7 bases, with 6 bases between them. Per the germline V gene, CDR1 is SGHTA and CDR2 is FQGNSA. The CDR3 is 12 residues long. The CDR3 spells CASSQRNSPLHF. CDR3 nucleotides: TGTGCCAGCAGCCAGAGGAATTCACCCCTCCACTTT.

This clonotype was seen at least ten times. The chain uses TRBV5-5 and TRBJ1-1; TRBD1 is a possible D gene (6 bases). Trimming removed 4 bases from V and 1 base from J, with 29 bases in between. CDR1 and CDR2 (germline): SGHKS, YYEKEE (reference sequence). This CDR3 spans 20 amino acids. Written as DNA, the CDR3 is TGTGCCAGCAGCGTGTTCCCCCGGGGTAAGCCGGGACAATCGAACACTGAAGCTTTCTTT. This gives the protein CASSVFPRGKPGQSNTEAFF.

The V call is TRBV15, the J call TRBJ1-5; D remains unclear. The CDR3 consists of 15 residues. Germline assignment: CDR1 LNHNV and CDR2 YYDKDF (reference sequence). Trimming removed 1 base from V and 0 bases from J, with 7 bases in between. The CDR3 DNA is TGTGCCACCAGCAGAGTTCGGGGTAGCAATCAGCCCCAGCATTTT. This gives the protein CATSRVRGSNQPQHF.

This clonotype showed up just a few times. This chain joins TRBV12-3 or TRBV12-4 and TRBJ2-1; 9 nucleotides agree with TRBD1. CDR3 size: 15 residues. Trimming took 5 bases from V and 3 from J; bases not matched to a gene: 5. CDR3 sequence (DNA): TGTGCCAGCAGTACCGGGACAGGGTACTACAATGAGCAGTTCTTC. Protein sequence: CASSTGTGYYNEQFF.

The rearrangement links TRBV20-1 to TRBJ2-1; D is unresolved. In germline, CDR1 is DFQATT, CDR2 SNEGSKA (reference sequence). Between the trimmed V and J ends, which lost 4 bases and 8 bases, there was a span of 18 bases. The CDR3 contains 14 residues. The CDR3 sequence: CSAKGRPEVDEQFF. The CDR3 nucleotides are TGCAGTGCTAAAGGACGCCCAGAGGTGGATGAGCAGTTCTTC.

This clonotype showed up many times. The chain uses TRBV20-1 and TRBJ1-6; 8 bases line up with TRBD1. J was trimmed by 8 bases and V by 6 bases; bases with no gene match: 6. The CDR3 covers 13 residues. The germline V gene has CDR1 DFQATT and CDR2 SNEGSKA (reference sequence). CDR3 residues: CSAGTGLDSPLHF. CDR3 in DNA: TGCAGTGCAGGGACAGGTCTCGATTCACCCCTCCACTTT.

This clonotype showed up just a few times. CDR3 sequence: CASTREGGNSPLHF. CDR3 DNA sequence: TGTGCCAGCACCCGGGAGGGGGGTAATTCACCCCTCCACTTT. This sequence joins TRBV5-8 and TRBJ1-6, with D maybe TRBD1 (6 bases). Between the trimmed V and J ends, which lost 6 bases and 6 bases, there was a span of 13 bases. The CDR3 has 14 residues. Germline V gene sequence: CDR1 SGHTS, CDR2 YDEGEE.

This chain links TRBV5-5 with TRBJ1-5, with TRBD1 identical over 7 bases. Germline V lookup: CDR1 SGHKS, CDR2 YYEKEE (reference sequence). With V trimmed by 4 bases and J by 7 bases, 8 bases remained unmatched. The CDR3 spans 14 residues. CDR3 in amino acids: CASSRITGAQPQHF. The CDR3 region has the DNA TGTGCCAGCAGCCGAATTACAGGGGCCCAGCCCCAGCATTTT. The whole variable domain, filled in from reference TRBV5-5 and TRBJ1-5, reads DAGVTQSPTHLIKTRGQQVTLRCSPISGHKSVSWYQQVLGQGPQFIFQYYEKEERGRGNFPDRFSARQFPNYSSELNVNALLLGDSALYLCASSRITGAQPQHFGDGTRLSIL.

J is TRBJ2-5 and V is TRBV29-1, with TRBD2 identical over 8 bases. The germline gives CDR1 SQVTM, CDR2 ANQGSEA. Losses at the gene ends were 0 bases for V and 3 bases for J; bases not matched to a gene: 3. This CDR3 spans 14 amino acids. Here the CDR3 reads CSVEDLGGEETQYF. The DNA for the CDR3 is TGCAGCGTTGAAGATCTCGGGGGGGAAGAGACCCAGTACTTC.

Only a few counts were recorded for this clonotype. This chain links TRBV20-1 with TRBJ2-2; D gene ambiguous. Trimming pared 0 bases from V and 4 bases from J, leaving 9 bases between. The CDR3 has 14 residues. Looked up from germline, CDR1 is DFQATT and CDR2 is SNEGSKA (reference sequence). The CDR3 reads CSARERPFTGELFF. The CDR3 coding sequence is TGCAGTGCTAGAGAACGGCCGTTCACCGGGGAGCTGTTTTTT.

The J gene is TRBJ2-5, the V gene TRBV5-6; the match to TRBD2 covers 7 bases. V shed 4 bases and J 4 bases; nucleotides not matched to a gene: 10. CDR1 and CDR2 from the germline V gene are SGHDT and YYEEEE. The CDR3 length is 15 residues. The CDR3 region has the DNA TGTGCCAGCAGCACCAACTGGGGGGGTGGAGAGACCCAGTACTTC. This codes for CASSTNWGGGETQYF.

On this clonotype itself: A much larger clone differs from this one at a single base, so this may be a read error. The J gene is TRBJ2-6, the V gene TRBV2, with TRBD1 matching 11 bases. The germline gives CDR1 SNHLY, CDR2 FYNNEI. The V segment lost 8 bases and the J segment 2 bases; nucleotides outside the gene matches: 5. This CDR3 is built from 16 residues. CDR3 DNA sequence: TGTGCCAGCGGAGGGGACAGGGGGACTGGGGCCAACGTCCTGACTTTC. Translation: CASGGDRGTGANVLTF.

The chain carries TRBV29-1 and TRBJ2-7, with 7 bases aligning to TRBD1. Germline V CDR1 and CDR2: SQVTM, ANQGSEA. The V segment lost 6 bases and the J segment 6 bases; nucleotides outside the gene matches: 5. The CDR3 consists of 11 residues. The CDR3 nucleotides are TGCAGCGTAAGACAGGGCTCCGAGCAGTACTTC. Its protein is CSVRQGSEQYF.

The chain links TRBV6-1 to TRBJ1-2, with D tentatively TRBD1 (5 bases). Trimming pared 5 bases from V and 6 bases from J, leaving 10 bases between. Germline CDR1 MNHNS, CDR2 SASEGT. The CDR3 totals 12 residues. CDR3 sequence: CASSLGHDGYTF. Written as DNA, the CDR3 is TGTGCCAGCAGTCTAGGACATGATGGCTACACCTTC.

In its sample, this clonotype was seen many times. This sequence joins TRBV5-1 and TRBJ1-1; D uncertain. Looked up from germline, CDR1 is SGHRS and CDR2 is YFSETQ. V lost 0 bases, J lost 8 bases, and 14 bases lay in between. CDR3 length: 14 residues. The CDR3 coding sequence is TGCGCCAGCAGCTTGGCCGACACCCAGGAGGAAGCTTTCTTT. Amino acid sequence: CASSLADTQEEAFF.

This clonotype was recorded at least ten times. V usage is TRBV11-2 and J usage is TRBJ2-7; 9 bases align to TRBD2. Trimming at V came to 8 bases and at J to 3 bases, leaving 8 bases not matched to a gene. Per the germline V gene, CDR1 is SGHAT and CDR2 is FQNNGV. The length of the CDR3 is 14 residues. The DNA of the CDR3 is TGTGCCAGCCGCACCAGCGGGGGGAACTACGAGCAGTACTTC. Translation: CASRTSGGNYEQYF.

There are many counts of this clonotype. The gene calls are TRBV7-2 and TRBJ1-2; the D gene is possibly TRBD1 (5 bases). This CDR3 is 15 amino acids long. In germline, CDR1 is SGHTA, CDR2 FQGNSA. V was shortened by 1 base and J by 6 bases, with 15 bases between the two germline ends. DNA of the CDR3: TGTGCCAGCAGCTTAGTCTCGGGTGGAGGGGATGGCTACACCTTC. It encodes CASSLVSGGGDGYTF. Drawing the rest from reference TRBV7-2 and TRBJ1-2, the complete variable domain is GAGVSQSPSNKVTEKGKDVELRCDPISGHTALYWYRQSLGQGLEFLIYFQGNSAPDKSGLPSDRFSAERTGGSVSTLTIQRTQQEDSAVYLCASSLVSGGGDGYTFGSGTRLTVV.

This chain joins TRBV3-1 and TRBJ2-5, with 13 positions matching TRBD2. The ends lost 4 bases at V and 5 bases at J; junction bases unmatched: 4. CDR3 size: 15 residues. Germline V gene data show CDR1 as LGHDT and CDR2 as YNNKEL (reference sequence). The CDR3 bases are TGTGCCAGCAGCCCGGGACTAGCGGGATGGGAGACCCAGTACTTC. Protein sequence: CASSPGLAGWETQYF.

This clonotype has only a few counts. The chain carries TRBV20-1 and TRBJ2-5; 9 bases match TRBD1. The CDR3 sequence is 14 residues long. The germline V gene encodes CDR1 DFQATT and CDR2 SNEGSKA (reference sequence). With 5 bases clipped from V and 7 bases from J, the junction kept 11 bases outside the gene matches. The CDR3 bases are TGCAGTGCTCCCGGACAGGGGAATGGGGGGACCCAGTACTTC. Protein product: CSAPGQGNGGTQYF.

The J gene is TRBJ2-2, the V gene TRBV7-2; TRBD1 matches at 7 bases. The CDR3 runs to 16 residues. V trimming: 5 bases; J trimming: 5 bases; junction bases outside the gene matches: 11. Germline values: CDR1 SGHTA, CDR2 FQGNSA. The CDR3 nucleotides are TGTGCCAGCAGCACAATTCGGGGACAGTGGACCGGGGAGCTGTTTTTT. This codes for CASSTIRGQWTGELFF.

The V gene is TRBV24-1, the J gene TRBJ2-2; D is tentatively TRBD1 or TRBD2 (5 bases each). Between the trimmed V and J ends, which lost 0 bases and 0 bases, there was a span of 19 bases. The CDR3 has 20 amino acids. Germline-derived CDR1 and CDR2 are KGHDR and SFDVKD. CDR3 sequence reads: CATSDLRIRDPGTNTGELFF. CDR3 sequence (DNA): TGTGCCACCAGTGATTTGCGAATACGGGACCCAGGCACGAACACCGGGGAGCTGTTTTTT.

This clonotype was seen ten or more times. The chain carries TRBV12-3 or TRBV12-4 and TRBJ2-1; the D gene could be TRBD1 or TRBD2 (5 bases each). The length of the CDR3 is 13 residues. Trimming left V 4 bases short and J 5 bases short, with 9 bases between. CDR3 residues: CASSSGGDNEQFF. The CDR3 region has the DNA TGTGCCAGCAGTTCTGGGGGAGACAATGAGCAGTTCTTC.

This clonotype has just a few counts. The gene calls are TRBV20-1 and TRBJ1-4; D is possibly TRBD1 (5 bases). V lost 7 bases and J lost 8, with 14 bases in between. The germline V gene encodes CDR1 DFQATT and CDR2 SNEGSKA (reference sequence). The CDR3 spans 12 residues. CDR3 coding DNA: TGCAGTGGTACGGGGCTAGGGGAAAAACTGTTTTTT. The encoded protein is CSGTGLGEKLFF.

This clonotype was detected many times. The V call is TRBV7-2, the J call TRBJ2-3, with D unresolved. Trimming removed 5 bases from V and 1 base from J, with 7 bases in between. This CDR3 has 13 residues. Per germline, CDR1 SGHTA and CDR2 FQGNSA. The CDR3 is CASSQIRTDTQYF. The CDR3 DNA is TGTGCCAGCAGCCAAATTCGCACAGATACGCAGTATTTT.

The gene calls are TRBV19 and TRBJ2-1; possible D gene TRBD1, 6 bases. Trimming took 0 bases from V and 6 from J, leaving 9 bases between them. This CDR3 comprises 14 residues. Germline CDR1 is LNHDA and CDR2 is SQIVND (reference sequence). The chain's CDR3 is CASSIDARGNEQFF. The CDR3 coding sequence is TGTGCCAGTAGTATAGATGCCAGGGGCAATGAGCAGTTCTTC.